This T cell receptor (beta chain) was recorded in a study of blood T cell repertoires in COVID-19. Turning to the study itself: Sites across the United States, Italy and Spain contributed samples from acute and convalescent COVID-19.

Measured with immunoSEQ multiplex PCR; TCRdb has only the in-frame clones, and not every one. Of approximately 150,000 clones in the sample, approximately 80% are singletons; the top ten hold roughly 1.5%. Sequences were obtained from peripheral blood. The sequence was obtained from a human donor in a cohort sampled during active COVID-19.

CDR3 protein: CASSPGQATNEKLFF. CDR3 bases: TGTGCCAGCAGTCCGGGACAGGCAACTAATGAAAAACTGTTTTTT. This chain links TRBV28 with TRBJ1-4, with 8 bases aligning to TRBD1. The CDR3 runs to 15 residues. V gave up 5 bases and J gave up 0 bases; unmatched junction bases: 2. Germline assignment: CDR1 MDHEN and CDR2 SYDVKM.